This T cell receptor beta chain originates from a study of blood T cell repertoires in COVID-19. At the level of the study: Samples representing acute and convalescent COVID-19 were sourced from the United States, Italy and Spain.

This CDR3 comprises 20 residues. Germline lookup yields CDR1 SGHKS and CDR2 YYEKEE (reference sequence). V gave up 2 bases and J gave up 8 bases; unmatched junction bases: 22. Seattle patients were enrolled during active infection and followed longitudinally. Method: immunoSEQ multiplex PCR; TCRdb's copy keeps in-frame clones and lacks some. In the table there are fewer than 600,000 clones, approximately 89% of which are singletons. Sequenced sample: peripheral blood. This chain links TRBV5-5 with TRBJ1-4, with TRBD1 matching over 9 bases. This clonotype was obtained from a man aged 18 to 30 with COVID-19, enrolled during active disease. The CDR3 region has the DNA TGTGCCAGCAGCTTCGTTCGGGACAGGGCTTTTTGGCCTTTTGGGGAAAAACTGTTTTTT. As protein: CASSFVRDRAFWPFGEKLFF. The full variable domain, rest sourced from reference TRBV5-5 and TRBJ1-4, is DAGVTQSPTHLIKTRGQQVTLRCSPISGHKSVSWYQQVLGQGPQFIFQYYEKEERGRGNFPDRFSARQFPNYSSELNVNALLLGDSALYLCASSFVRDRAFWPFGEKLFFGSGTQLSVL.